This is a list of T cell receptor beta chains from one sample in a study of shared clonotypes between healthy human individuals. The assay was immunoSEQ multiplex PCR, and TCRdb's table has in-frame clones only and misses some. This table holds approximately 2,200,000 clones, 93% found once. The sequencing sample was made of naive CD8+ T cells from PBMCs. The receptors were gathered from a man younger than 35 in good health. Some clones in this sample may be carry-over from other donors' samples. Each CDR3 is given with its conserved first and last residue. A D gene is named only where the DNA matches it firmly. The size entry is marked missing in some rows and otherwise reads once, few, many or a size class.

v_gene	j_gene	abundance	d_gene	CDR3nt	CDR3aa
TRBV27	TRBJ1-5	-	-	TGTGCCAGCAGCCCGGTCGGGGGGCATCAGCCCCAGCATTTT	CASSPVGGHQPQHF
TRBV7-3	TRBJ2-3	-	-	TGTGCCAGCAGCTCCGGGTTTCAACTACCCGGCACAGATACGCAGTATTTT	CASSSGFQLPGTDTQYF
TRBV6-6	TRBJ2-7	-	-	TGTGCCAGCAGTTACTCTCCAGGGAACTACGAGCAGTACTTC	CASSYSPGNYEQYF
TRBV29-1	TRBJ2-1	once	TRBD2	TGCAGCGTGGATAGCGGGAGCTCCTACAATGAGCAGTTCTTC	CSVDSGSSYNEQFF
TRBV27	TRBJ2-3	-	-	TGTGCCAGCAGTTCCAGGGTGACTTTCCCAGATACGCAGTATTTT	CASSSRVTFPDTQYF
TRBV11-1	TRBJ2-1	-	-	TGTGCCAGCAGCCCAGGACGGGGGCTGTTCAATGAGCAGTTCTTC	CASSPGRGLFNEQFF
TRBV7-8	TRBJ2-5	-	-	TGTGCCAGCAGCCCCCCCGGGGGGCGTAGGGAGACCCAGTACTTC	CASSPPGGRRETQYF
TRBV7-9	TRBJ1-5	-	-	TGTGCCAGCAGCTTTGGGGGTTATGGCAATCAGCCCCAGCATTTT	CASSFGGYGNQPQHF
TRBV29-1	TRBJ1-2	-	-	TGCAGCGTTGAAACGGGGGGCCCCCTCTGGGGCTACACCTTC	CSVETGGPLWGYTF
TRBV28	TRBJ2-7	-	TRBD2	TGTGCCAGCAGTTTAGCGGGAGGGCCCCCCTCCTACGAGCAGTACTTC	CASSLAGGPPSYEQYF
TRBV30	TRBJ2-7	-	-	TGTGCCTGGATGGACTACAGGTGGCTGGGTTCCTACGAGCAGTACTTC	CAWMDYRWLGSYEQYF
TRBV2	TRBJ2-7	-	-	TGTGCCAGCAGTGTGGGAGAGCAGTACTTC	CASSVGEQYF
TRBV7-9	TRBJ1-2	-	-	TGTGCCAGCAGCTCCGATGAGACAAATTACTACACCTTC	CASSSDETNYYTF
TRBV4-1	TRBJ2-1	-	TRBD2	TGCGCCAGCAGCCAAGTCGGGACTAGCCTCTACAATGAGCAGTTCTTC	CASSQVGTSLYNEQFF
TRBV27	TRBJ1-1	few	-	TGTGCCAGCAGTTTACCATACTCCACTGAAGCTTTCTTT	CASSLPYSTEAFF
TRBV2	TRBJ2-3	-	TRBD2	TGTGCCAGCAGTCTGTCGGGAGGGAAGTATTTT	CASSLSGGKYF
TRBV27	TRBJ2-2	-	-	TGTGCCAGCAGGGCAGCCCGGGTGGTGAAGGACGGGGCCGGGGAGCTGTTTTTT	CASRAARVVKDGAGELFF
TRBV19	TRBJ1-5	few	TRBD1	TGTGCCAGTACTGGACAGGGAGGCAATCAGCCCCAGCATTTT	CASTGQGGNQPQHF
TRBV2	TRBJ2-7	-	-	TGTGCCAGCGGAGGGGCGGGATCGAGGGAGCAGTACTTC	CASGGAGSREQYF
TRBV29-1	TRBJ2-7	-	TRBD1	TGCAGCGTTGATTGGGGACAGGGGGCCTACGAGCAGTACTTC	CSVDWGQGAYEQYF
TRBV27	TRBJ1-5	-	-	TGTGCCAGCAGGGACCGGGACCACAATCAGCCCCAGCATTTT	CASRDRDHNQPQHF
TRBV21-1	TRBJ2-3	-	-	TGTGCCAGCAGCAAAGCGCTCCCTAGCGGCAACGGGGATACGCAGTATTTT	CASSKALPSGNGDTQYF
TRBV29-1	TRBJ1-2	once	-	TGCAGCGTTGCGAGGACAGACTATGGCTACACCTTC	CSVARTDYGYTF
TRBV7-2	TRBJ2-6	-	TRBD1	TGTGCCAGCAGCCATCGGGACAGGGCTGGGGCCAACGTCCTGACTTTC	CASSHRDRAGANVLTF
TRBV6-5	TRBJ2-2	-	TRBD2	TGTGCCAGCAGTCCAGCGGGAGGCGGGGGGGAGCTGTTTTTT	CASSPAGGGGELFF
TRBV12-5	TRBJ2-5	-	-	TGTGCTAGTGGTTTGGACAGAAGACAAGAGACCCAGTACTTC	CASGLDRRQETQYF
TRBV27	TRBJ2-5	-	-	TGTGCCAGCAGTTTACAGGGAACCGAGACCCAGTACTTC	CASSLQGTETQYF
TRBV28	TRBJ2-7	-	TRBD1	TGTGCCAGCAGTCCCGGGACAGGGCCCGAGCAGTACTTC	CASSPGTGPEQYF
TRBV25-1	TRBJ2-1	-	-	TGTGCCAGCAGTGAATATACGGCGGGATCCTACAATGAGCAGTTCTTC	CASSEYTAGSYNEQFF
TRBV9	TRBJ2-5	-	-	TGTGCCAGCAGCCCGAGAGGTAGCTCGGGCGAGACCCAGTACTTC	CASSPRGSSGETQYF
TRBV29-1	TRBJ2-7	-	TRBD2	TGCAGCGTGTTGGGGACTAGGATGTACGAGCAGTACTTC	CSVLGTRMYEQYF
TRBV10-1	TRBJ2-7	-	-	TGCGCCAGCTTGGGACTCCCCATCGAGCAGTACTTC	CASLGLPIEQYF
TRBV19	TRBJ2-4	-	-	TGTGCCAGTAGTCCTCGGACCGTTATAAACATTCAGTACTTC	CASSPRTVINIQYF
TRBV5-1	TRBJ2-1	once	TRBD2	TGCGCCAGCAGCTATTCGACTAGCGGCAATGAGCAGTTCTTC	CASSYSTSGNEQFF
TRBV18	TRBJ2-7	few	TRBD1	TGTGCCAGCTCAGCCGACAGGGGGCACTACGAGCAGTACTTC	CASSADRGHYEQYF